These 27 T cell receptor beta chains were all obtained from the same sample, sequenced in a study of cytomegalovirus exposure and HLA in healthy donors. Profiled with immunoSEQ multiplex PCR; TCRdb holds only in-frame clones, not every one. The sample includes around 130,000 clones, 85% of them seen just once. Sequenced: PBMCs. The source of these receptors is a woman aged 25 to 39 in good health and CMV-seronegative.

This chain connects TRBV4-1 to TRBJ2-4; TRBD2 matches 10 bases. V shed 0 bases and J 8 bases; nucleotides not matched to a gene: 7. The CDR3 length is 16 residues. In germline, CDR1 is MGHRA, CDR2 YSYEKL. As DNA, the CDR3 is TGCGCCAGCAGCCAAGATAGGAGCGGGGGGGCAGACATTCAGTACTTC. This translates into CASSQDRSGGADIQYF.

The gene calls are TRBV19 and TRBJ2-7, with D possibly being TRBD1 (6 bases). The CDR3 spans 15 residues. V was clipped by 1 base and J by 0 bases, with 10 bases between them. Per the germline V gene, CDR1 is LNHDA and CDR2 is SQIVND (reference sequence). CDR3 nucleotide sequence: TGTGCCAGTAGTATAGCAGGGGATTTCTCCTACGAGCAGTACTTC. Protein: CASSIAGDFSYEQYF.

The gene calls are TRBV4-3 and TRBJ1-2, with TRBD1 matching over 9 bases. The germline V gene has CDR1 LGHNA and CDR2 YSLEER. This CDR3 spans 15 amino acids. V dropped 1 base and J dropped 8; count of bases not matched to a gene: 8. In DNA, the CDR3 is TGCGCCAGCAGCCAAGCATCCGGGACAGGGAACGGCTACACCTTC. Amino acids: CASSQASGTGNGYTF.

The rearrangement links TRBV9 to TRBJ2-3, with 11 bases identical to TRBD2. After removal of 4 bases from V and 6 bases from J, the junction contained 10 bases not matched to a gene. This CDR3 contains 16 residues. CDR1 is SGDLS and CDR2 is YYNGEE in the germline V gene. DNA for the CDR3: TGTGCCAGCAGCTCTCGACTAGCGGGGTTCCCGGATACGCAGTATTTT. It is translated as CASSSRLAGFPDTQYF.

In DNA form, the CDR3 reads TGTGCCAGCAGCCTTATCCCGGGACAATTTAATGAAAAACTGTTTTTT. Amino acid sequence: CASSLIPGQFNEKLFF. This sequence joins TRBV28 and TRBJ1-4, with D possibly matching TRBD1 (6 bases). Trimming took 6 bases from V and 4 from J, leaving 18 bases between them. The CDR3 consists of 16 residues. Germline values: CDR1 MDHEN, CDR2 SYDVKM.

The gene calls are TRBV7-6 and TRBJ2-2, with 8 bases that match TRBD2. The CDR3 is 16 amino acids. J gave up 5 bases and V 7 bases, and 12 bases lay outside the gene matches. The V gene's germline CDR1 is SGHVS and CDR2 FNYEAQ. The CDR3 DNA reads as TGTGCCAGCACCCCGAGGATCGGCGGGGGGACCGGGGAGCTGTTTTTT. The encoded protein is CASTPRIGGGTGELFF.

The genes are TRBV11-3 and TRBJ1-1; D gene ambiguous. CDR1 is SGHNT, CDR2 YENEEA, per germline. Deletions cut 5 bases from V and 3 bases from J, with 16 bases between. The length of the CDR3 is 15 residues. CDR3 bases: TGTGCCAGCAGCCCGTCGGGAGTGCGGGACACTGAAGCTTTCTTT. Translated, it gives CASSPSGVRDTEAFF.

This chain joins TRBV30 and TRBJ2-7; tentative D call: TRBD2 (6 bases). CDR3 length: 15 residues. V was clipped by 5 bases and J by 5 bases, with 22 bases between them. Germline CDR1 reads GTSNPN; CDR2 reads SVGIG (reference sequence). CDR3 coding DNA: TGTGCCTGGGGAGACGGGGGAAGGATTGGCAACGAGCAGTACTTC. This gives the protein CAWGDGGRIGNEQYF. Together with reference TRBV30 and TRBJ2-7, the CDR3 gives the full variable domain: SQTIHQWPATLVQPVGSPLSLECTVEGTSNPNLYWYRQAAGRGLQLLFYSVGIGQISSEVPQNLSASRPQDRQFILSSKKLLLSDSGFYLCAWGDGGRIGNEQYFGPGTRLTVT.

This chain links TRBV2 with TRBJ1-4, with a tentative D call TRBD1 (6 bases). CDR1 and CDR2 (germline): SNHLY, FYNNEI. V lost 6 bases to trimming and J lost 7 bases, with 18 bases between them. This CDR3 is 15 amino acids long. In DNA, the CDR3 is TGTGCCAGCAGCTTGACAGGACGGCCGGGTGAAAAACTGTTTTTT. This sequence encodes CASSLTGRPGEKLFF.

J is TRBJ2-7 and V is TRBV29-1, with D perhaps matching TRBD2 (7 bases). Germline assignment: CDR1 SQVTM and CDR2 ANQGSEA. The CDR3 runs to 15 residues. V gave up 3 bases and J gave up 3 bases, with 18 bases separating them. CDR3 sequence (DNA): TGCAGCGTTGACGATCGTGGGGGGGGCCGCTACGAGCAGTACTTC. Encoded protein: CSVDDRGGGRYEQYF.

The chain recombines TRBV30 with TRBJ1-5; D not certain. Germline values: CDR1 GTSNPN, CDR2 SVGIG (reference sequence). This CDR3 comprises 15 residues. V was trimmed by 1 base and J by 3 bases, leaving 13 bases between them. CDR3 sequence reads: CAWSAHSGYNQPQHF. The CDR3, as DNA: TGTGCCTGGAGTGCCCATTCAGGCTACAATCAGCCCCAGCATTTT. The full variable domain, rest sourced from reference TRBV30 and TRBJ1-5, is SQTIHQWPATLVQPVGSPLSLECTVEGTSNPNLYWYRQAAGRGLQLLFYSVGIGQISSEVPQNLSASRPQDRQFILSSKKLLLSDSGFYLCAWSAHSGYNQPQHFGDGTRLSIL.

V and J are TRBV7-8 and TRBJ2-5, with D unclear. The V end was cut by 5 bases, the J end by 2 bases, with 6 bases between. The CDR3 has 12 residues. Germline loops: CDR1 SGHVS, CDR2 FQNEAQ. CDR3 sequence reads: CASSPNQETQYF. DNA for the CDR3: TGTGCCAGCAGCCCAAATCAAGAGACCCAGTACTTC.

V gene TRBV2 combines with J gene TRBJ1-1; 8 bases are shared with TRBD1. CDR3 size: 13 residues. From germline, CDR1 is SNHLY and CDR2 FYNNEI. The V gene end was trimmed by 5 bases and the J gene end by 6 bases; junction bases not matched to a gene: 5. The CDR3 spells CASSRDRLAEAFF. Here the CDR3 DNA reads TGTGCCAGCAGTAGGGACAGGCTCGCTGAAGCTTTCTTT.

This chain links TRBV5-1 with TRBJ2-3, with TRBD2 identical over 12 bases. The CDR3 consists of 15 residues. The V segment lost 0 bases and the J segment 7 bases; nucleotides outside the gene matches: 3. The germline gives CDR1 SGHRS, CDR2 YFSETQ. CDR3 in amino acids: CASSLALAGGNTQYF. CDR3 DNA: TGCGCCAGCAGCTTGGCCCTAGCGGGGGGGAATACGCAGTATTTT.

This sequence joins TRBV4-2 and TRBJ1-4, with 8 bases identical to TRBD1. V gave up 0 bases and J gave up 7 bases; unmatched junction bases: 10. Germline values: CDR1 LGHNA, CDR2 YNFKEQ. CDR3 length equals 17 residues. The CDR3 DNA reads as TGTGCCAGCAGCCAAGATGAAGCAGGGGGCGGGAGTGAAAAACTGTTTTTT. It encodes CASSQDEAGGGSEKLFF.

CDR3 loop: CAVYAGGIQYF. CDR3 sequence (DNA): TGTGCCGTATACGCGGGTGGCATTCAGTACTTC. The V and J genes are TRBV5-4 and TRBJ2-4, with D possibly being TRBD2 (5 bases). This CDR3 comprises 11 residues. Germline assignment: CDR1 SGHNT and CDR2 YYREEE (reference sequence). The V gene lost 10 bases and the J gene lost 9 bases, with 14 bases spanning the gap.

DNA for the CDR3: TGTGCCAGCTCACCACCGGAGGGAATCTATGGCTACACCTTC. It specifies CASSPPEGIYGYTF. The chain is built from TRBV18 and TRBJ1-2, with no clear D. The CDR3 sequence is 14 residues long. The germline V gene has CDR1 KGHSH and CDR2 LQKENI. Deletions cut 0 bases from V and 4 bases from J, with 9 bases between.

The chain joins TRBV28 to TRBJ2-7, with D possibly matching TRBD1 (6 bases). V lost 5 bases to trimming and J lost 5 bases, with 16 bases between them. Germline loops: CDR1 MDHEN, CDR2 SYDVKM. CDR3 length equals 14 residues. The CDR3 DNA reads TGTGCCAGCAGTCGAGGGGGTTCCATGGACGAGCAGTACTTC. The encoded protein is CASSRGGSMDEQYF.

The rearrangement uses TRBV7-2 and TRBJ1-3, with D unclear. The CDR3 spans 14 residues. Germline CDR1 is SGHTA and CDR2 is FQGNSA. The V and J ends lost 5 bases and 0 bases respectively, with 8 bases between them. The CDR3 sequence: CASSIKSSGNTIYF. DNA for the CDR3: TGTGCCAGCAGCATTAAATCCTCTGGAAACACCATATATTTT.

The chain is built from TRBV7-9 and TRBJ1-2; D possibly corresponds to TRBD1 (6 bases). This CDR3 comprises 14 residues. The germline V gene encodes CDR1 SEHNR and CDR2 FQNEAQ (reference sequence). V lost 5 bases and J 2 bases, leaving 12 bases between the germline ends. The CDR3 DNA reads TGTGCCAGCAGCGGCGCGGGGGGCAACTATGGCTACACCTTC. Translation: CASSGAGGNYGYTF.

This sequence joins TRBV5-1 and TRBJ2-5; 11 bases are shared with TRBD2. This CDR3 region has 16 residues. With 1 base clipped from V and 1 base from J, the junction kept 3 bases outside the gene matches. Germline V gene sequence: CDR1 SGHRS, CDR2 YFSETQ. CDR3 in amino acids: CASSLTSGGLQETQYF. The CDR3, as DNA: TGCGCCAGCAGCTTGACTAGCGGGGGACTCCAAGAGACCCAGTACTTC.

This clone was seen a single time. The CDR3 loop reads CASSSSTGRTDTQYF. DNA for the CDR3: TGTGCCAGCAGTTCCTCGACAGGGCGCACAGATACGCAGTATTTT. The chain couples TRBV11-3 to TRBJ2-3, with 7 bases that match TRBD1. V was pared by 6 bases and J by 1 base, with 7 bases of the junction left unmatched. Per the germline V gene, CDR1 is SGHNT and CDR2 is YENEEA. The CDR3 has 15 residues.

V usage is TRBV30 and J usage is TRBJ1-5; maybe TRBD1 (6 bases). There are 14 residues in the CDR3. V was clipped by 2 bases and J by 6 bases, with 14 bases between them. Germline-derived CDR1 and CDR2 are GTSNPN and SVGIG (reference sequence). CDR3 in DNA: TGTGCCTGGAGTCAAGGGGGTTCGGGTCAGCCCCAGCATTTT. Protein product: CAWSQGGSGQPQHF.

This chain links TRBV2 with TRBJ2-1, with 9 bases matching TRBD2. Germline CDR1 SNHLY, CDR2 FYNNEI. V lost 6 bases and J lost 6; bases outside the gene matches: 12. The CDR3 is made up of 16 amino acids. For the CDR3, the DNA is TGTGCCAGCAGGCTAACCGGGACTAGCCTGGGCAATGAGCAGTTCTTC. Translation gives CASRLTGTSLGNEQFF.

The rearrangement uses TRBV6-1 and TRBJ1-3; D perhaps matches TRBD1 (6 bases). V was pared by 0 bases and J by 2 bases, with 23 bases between. CDR1 and CDR2 from the germline V gene are MNHNS and SASEGT. The CDR3 length is 20 residues. In nucleotides, the CDR3 is TGTGCCAGCAGTGAAGCAGTGACAGGTTGGTCCCTCAGTGCTGGAAACACCATATATTTT. It yields the protein CASSEAVTGWSLSAGNTIYF.

The gene calls are TRBV11-2 and TRBJ1-2; no clear D. V lost 5 bases and J 5 bases, leaving 12 bases between the germline ends. The CDR3 extends over 13 amino acids. Germline lookup yields CDR1 SGHAT and CDR2 FQNNGV. The CDR3 sequence is CASSRGLIYGYTF. CDR3 nucleotides: TGTGCCAGCAGCCGCGGACTCATTTATGGCTACACCTTC.

The chain employs TRBV9 and TRBJ1-1; TRBD1 matches 9 bases. The germline V gene encodes CDR1 SGDLS and CDR2 YYNGEE. After removal of 5 bases from V and 4 bases from J, the junction contained 6 bases not matched to a gene. CDR3 length: 14 residues. The CDR3 here is CASSAGTGTTEAFF. CDR3 coding DNA: TGTGCCAGCAGTGCCGGGACAGGGACCACTGAAGCTTTCTTT.